This T cell receptor beta chain was found in a study of OX40 agonist ivuxolimab in advanced cancers. Study as a whole: The diagnoses of dose-escalation patients were hepatocellular carcinoma, melanoma, renal cell or head and neck cancer. From roughly 20 to 90 years was the age range, with a mean of about 54 years, and over 70% were male. Therapy given before enrollment (anti-PD-1, anti-PD-L1 or anti-CTLA-4) was allowed, and over 35% had some.

Germline CDR1 is SGHRS and CDR2 is YFSETQ. The V segment lost 3 bases and the J segment 1 base; nucleotides outside the gene matches: 7. This CDR3 has 16 residues. Whole-study findings and limits: The authors also found low normalized T-cell clonal expansion in some nonresponders.

Assay used: immunoSEQ multiplex PCR; TCRdb lists only in-frame clones, some missing. The table has 67,000 or so clones, about nine tenths seen once; the top ten hold around 1%. Details on this clone: Its target is not known.

Sequencing was performed on CD4+ or CD8+ T cells sorted from blood, taken in a trial of the OX40 agonist ivuxolimab. The sequence was obtained from an adult with an advanced solid tumor such as melanoma, head and neck, liver or kidney cancer. The V gene is TRBV5-1, the J gene TRBJ2-3; 8 nucleotides match TRBD2. CDR3: CASSWAGGAGTDTQYF. In DNA, the CDR3 is TGCGCCAGCAGCTGGGCCGGGGGGGCCGGCACAGATACGCAGTATTTT.